This entry concerns a single TCR beta chain. Its cognate antigen is unknown. The data derive from a study of identical twins. Study-wide findings and caveats: Zero-insertion analyses might be partly confounded by invariant T cells like MAIT and iNKT. Low generation probability was overrepresented in out-of-frame alpha sequences shared by twins. Insertion counts were lower in abundant cord blood beta clonotypes, a trend that memory repertoires did not show. Models underestimated how often monozygotic twins shared out-of-frame TCR alpha.

TCRdb re-analysed the 5' RACE reads in MiXCR, keeping a single row per CDR3 protein. The sample yields about 890,000 distinct CDR3 sequences, about 12% seen once. The V end lost 7 bases, the J end lost 0 bases, and 10 bases lay between the germline ends. This CDR3 contains 14 residues. Germline CDR1 reads SGHVS; CDR2 reads FQNEAQ. These data were also filed under a second study, of yellow fever vaccine responses in identical twins.

The receptor was derived from a woman aged 18 to 35 in good health. Input material: PBMCs. The chain carries TRBV7-8 and TRBJ1-5; the D is unclear. CDR3 nucleotide sequence: TGTGCCAGCAACGACGGTTATAGCAATCAGCCCCAGCATTTT. This codes for CASNDGYSNQPQHF.